This T cell receptor beta chain was identified in a study of beta chain features in type 1 diabetes (dated by TCRdb to between 2017 and 2018). Looking at the study overall: No differences in mean age, gender distribution, total cell number or subset yield were found between patients and healthy donors. A total of some 110 million sorted cells were examined across all samples, and a strong correlation was observed between cell number per subset and RNA yield. In the study, recently diagnosed type 1 diabetes patients and matched healthy donors were compared on the TCRB repertoires of their sorted circulating CD4+ T cell subsets. Naive and central memory subsets were obtained from all 28 donors, but regulatory and stem cell-like memory subsets were isolated from only 8 patients and about 8 healthy donors. Summary of the overall study and its limitations: Naive, central memory and regulatory TCRB repertoires appeared more similar among patients than among healthy donors. Because the HLA sub-analyses included only small numbers of individuals, any influence of HLA type on TCRB rearrangement was left unresolved. At VDJ recombination sites, type 1 diabetes patients had fewer insertions and more deleted nucleotides, which implies abnormalities in thymic rearrangement. Shorter templates might have been favored by PCR, but patient and control samples were amplified and corrected together, so both groups would have been affected equally by any skew. Because cDNA was sequenced instead of genomic DNA, highly expressing activated cells could be over-represented, though the groups showed no difference in activation or CD3 levels. Type 1 diabetes patients showed a moderate but significant shortening of TCRB CDR3 length in all four CD4+ subsets.

The entire amount of isolated RNA was reverse transcribed using the High Capacity cDNA Reverse Transcription Kit, so the sequenced TCRB transcripts were expressed ones. Deep immunoSEQ sequencing was performed on naive, central memory and regulatory T cell samples, with an average of approximately 4 million total reads per sample. Sorted cells were lysed in RLT buffer and RNA was extracted with DNase-treated RNeasy Micro or Mini kits, depending on cell number. Each cell subset was processed separately to prevent cross-contamination, with patient and healthy donor samples processed together. TCRB sequences were amplified from cDNA with the immunoSEQ multiplex PCR, producing 87-bp fragments spanning the CDR3 region. The amplicons were sequenced using the Illumina HiSeq platform. Processing in the source paper ran as follows. PCR bias was corrected computationally using synthetic template baselines, and reads within Hamming distance 2 were collapsed, with unmergeable singletons discarded. By aligning reads against IMGT, V, D and J genes, CDR3 length, and insertions or deletions at six rearrangement sites were assigned. Within each subset, clonotype counts were normalized to sorted cell number, after which true diversity and Gini coefficients were computed with the tcR R package. The overlap coefficient, calculated on TCRB nucleotide sequences, was used to measure repertoire sharing. Out-of-frame TCRB sequences from naive cells were analyzed as a proxy for the pre-selection repertoire. TCRdb limited this immuneACCESS table to in-frame rearrangements with V and J called. A share of clones is missing; checked studies link under half to unresolved V genes, and the rest is unexplained. Clone size and V and J calls were adopted from that table, with D and trimming inferred from the DNA. In all, the sample holds 400,000 to 500,000 clones, and 14% of those were seen once. Together, the top ten hold 0.03% to 0.04% of the sample.

From each donor, a single peripheral blood sample of about 120 mL on average was drawn into heparinised tubes. Naive, central memory, regulatory and stem cell-like memory CD4+ T cells were sorted on a BD FACSAria II using a panel including CD45RO, CCR7, CD25, CD127, CD95 and CD27. Every sorted population had a purity above 95%. PBMCs were separated immediately by Lymphoprep density gradient centrifugation and were stained directly, without being cultured. So that batch effects would be minimized, each experiment stained and sorted samples in pairs, pairing one healthy donor with one patient. Comments on this clone: What antigen it recognizes has not been identified. Base qualities are not at hand, and no much larger clone is one base apart.

Taken from the germline V gene, the CDR1 and CDR2 loops are SGHRS and YFSETQ. The CDR3, from cysteine to phenylalanine, totals 12 residues. Of the read, only the CDR3 DNA is kept; its 36 bases are in frame from base 1. A distance of 6 bases separates the germline ends of V and J, which lose 5 bases and 1 base respectively. Sequencing input: naive CD4+ T cells from blood. The cell subset or site label, as the study defines it: true naive CD4+ T cells. The TCR sequence derives from a man aged 25-45 years in good health. The sequence joins TRBV5-1 to TRBJ1-1; the D gene is unclear. The sequenced DNA is TGCGCCAGCAGGAAGGAGAACACTGAAGCTTTCTTT. It codes for CASRKENTEAFF.